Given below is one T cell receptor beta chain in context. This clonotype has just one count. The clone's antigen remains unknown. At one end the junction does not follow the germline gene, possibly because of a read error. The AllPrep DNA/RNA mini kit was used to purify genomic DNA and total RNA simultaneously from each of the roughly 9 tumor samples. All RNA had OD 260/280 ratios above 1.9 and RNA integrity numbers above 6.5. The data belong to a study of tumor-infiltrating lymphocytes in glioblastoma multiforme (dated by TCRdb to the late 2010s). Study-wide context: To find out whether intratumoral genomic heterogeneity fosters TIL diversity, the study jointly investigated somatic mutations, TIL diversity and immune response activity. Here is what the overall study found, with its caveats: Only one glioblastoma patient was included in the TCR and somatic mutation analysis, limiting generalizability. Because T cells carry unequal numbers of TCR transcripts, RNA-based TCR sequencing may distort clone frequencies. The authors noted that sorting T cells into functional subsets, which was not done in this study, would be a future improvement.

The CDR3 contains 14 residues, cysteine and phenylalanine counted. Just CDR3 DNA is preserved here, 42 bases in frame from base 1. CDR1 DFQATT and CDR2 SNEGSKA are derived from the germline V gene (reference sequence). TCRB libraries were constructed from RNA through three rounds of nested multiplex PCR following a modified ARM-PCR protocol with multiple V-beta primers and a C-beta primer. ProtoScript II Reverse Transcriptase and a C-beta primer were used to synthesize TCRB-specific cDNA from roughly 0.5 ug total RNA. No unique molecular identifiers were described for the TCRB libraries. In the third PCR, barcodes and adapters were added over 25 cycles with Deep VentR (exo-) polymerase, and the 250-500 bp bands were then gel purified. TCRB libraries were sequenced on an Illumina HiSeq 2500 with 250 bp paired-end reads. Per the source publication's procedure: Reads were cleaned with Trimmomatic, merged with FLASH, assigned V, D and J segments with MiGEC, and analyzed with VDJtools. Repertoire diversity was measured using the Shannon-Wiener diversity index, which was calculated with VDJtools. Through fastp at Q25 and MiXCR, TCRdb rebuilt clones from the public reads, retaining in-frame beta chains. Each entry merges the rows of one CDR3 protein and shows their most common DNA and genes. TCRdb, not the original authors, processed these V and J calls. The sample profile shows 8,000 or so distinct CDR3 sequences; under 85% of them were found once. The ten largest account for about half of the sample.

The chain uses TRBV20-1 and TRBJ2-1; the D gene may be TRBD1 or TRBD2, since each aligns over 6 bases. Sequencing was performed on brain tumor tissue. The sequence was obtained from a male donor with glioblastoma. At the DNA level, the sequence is TGCGGTGCTAGAGGGGGACTGGCGGGGCAATCTCAGTTCTTC. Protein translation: CGARGGLAGQSQFF.